The following is a T cell receptor beta chain sequence with its context. No antigen is known for it. The data derive from a study of cytomegalovirus exposure and HLA in healthy donors. Overall study findings and caveats: In a later analysis, a genetic analysis reported fewer productive-TCR N-insertions in an Asian-associated ancestry cluster than the cohort average. A list of roughly 180 TCR beta chains associated with cytomegalovirus was given. An analysis done earlier found most TCR beta V segments productive about 87% or about 30% of the time.

This CDR3 comprises 16 residues. V lost 6 bases, J lost 0 bases, and 15 bases lay in between. Germline CDR1 and CDR2: MNHGY and SAAAGT. Researchers ran the PCR with 60 Vbeta and 13 Jbeta primers. Using immunoSEQ multiplex PCR, the repertoire was profiled, and TCRdb retains in-frame clones only, with some absent. The sample gives 140,000 or so clones, around 86% of which show up once; under 3.5% is in the top ten. The source material was PBMCs. The rearrangement uses TRBV6-8 and TRBJ1-5; no reliable D call. This TCR was sampled from a woman in her twenties or thirties in good health and CMV-seronegative. The CDR3 protein is CASSGRSPYSNQPQHF. The CDR3, as DNA: TGTGCCAGCAGCGGGAGATCCCCCTATAGCAATCAGCCCCAGCATTTT.